This TCR beta chain was obtained from a study of blood T cell repertoires in COVID-19 (TCRdb year 2020). Regarding the study in general: Samples covering the acute and convalescent phases of COVID-19 were provided by collaborators in the United States, Italy and Spain. The prospective study material was composed of cDNA or gDNA derived from T cells, B-cell-depleted T cells, or PBMCs. Deeply sampled blood TCRbeta repertoires from subjects exposed to, actively infected with, or recovered from COVID-19 were included in the dataset. The repertoires were released in a freely available public database intended as a resource for research on the immune response to SARS-CoV-2. The samples were drawn from the first 160 participants of the ongoing ImmuneRACE study and from 950 to 1,500 subjects provided by 6 global collaborators. Sample metadata almost always included a de-identified subject ID, COVID-19 status, age in years and sex. Where HLA class I and class II types were available, the types were taken from metadata supplied by the sample provider, not from assay-based typing.

V and J lose 4 bases and 10 bases, and a span of 14 bases separates them. CDR1 and CDR2 are read off the germline V gene as SNHLY and FYNNEI. The CDR3 starts with the cysteine, ends with the phenylalanine, and has 14 residues. Kept here is only the CDR3 DNA, which spans 42 bases and is read in frame from base 1. The study at large found these results: How much clinical and demographic metadata was included differed by source and by participant, and the metadata was provided uncurated.

Of note for this clone: The target of this receptor is not known. No much larger clone is present one base from it, and per-base qualities are unavailable.

TCRbeta CDR3 regions were amplified from genomic DNA by means of the immunoSEQ Assay, a bias-controlled multiplex PCR. As for the authors' bioinformatics: The number of nucleated cells in each sample was estimated from the amplification of reference gene primers within the assay. To quantify the absolute abundance of each unique TCRbeta CDR3 rearrangement, sequence reads were collapsed and filtered. Productive Simpson clonality was computed per sample as the square root of Simpson's diversity index over productive rearrangements. In its TCRdb copy, this immuneACCESS table keeps in-frame sequences only and misses some clones. Where compared with another copy, unresolved V genes explain less than half of these, and the others have no known cause. That table gives V, J and clone size, and the DNA gave D and trimming. Here the sample has 150,000 to 200,000 clones; around 80% occur a single time. In total, the top ten clones hold under 7% of the sample.

Participants in the prospective study were aged about 18 to 95 years, lived in some 24 United States geographic areas, and enrolled through a virtual design. In the prospective study, participants were assigned to cohorts based on the clinical history participants reported in a screening survey and a study questionnaire. Recovered participants in ImmuneRACE Cohort 3 were defined as having two consecutive negative NP/OP PCR tests, clearance from a healthcare professional, or resolution of symptoms. Mobile phlebotomists in the prospective study collected whole blood, serum and a nasopharyngeal or oropharyngeal swab from every participant. Over an approximately 2-month period, participants in the prospective study had the option of providing additional blood draws and questionnaires. Before DNA extraction, blood samples from the prospective study were shipped at room temperature or frozen.

Recombination linked TRBV2 to TRBJ1-6, with the D gene call left open. The source of this sequence is a man aged 35-49 years who had recovered from COVID-19. Sample: PBMCs or T cells enriched from blood (not recorded which). The CDR3 sequence is CASSGVLQKSPLHF. The bases are TGTGCCAGCAGTGGGGTCCTACAGAAATCACCCCTCCACTTT.